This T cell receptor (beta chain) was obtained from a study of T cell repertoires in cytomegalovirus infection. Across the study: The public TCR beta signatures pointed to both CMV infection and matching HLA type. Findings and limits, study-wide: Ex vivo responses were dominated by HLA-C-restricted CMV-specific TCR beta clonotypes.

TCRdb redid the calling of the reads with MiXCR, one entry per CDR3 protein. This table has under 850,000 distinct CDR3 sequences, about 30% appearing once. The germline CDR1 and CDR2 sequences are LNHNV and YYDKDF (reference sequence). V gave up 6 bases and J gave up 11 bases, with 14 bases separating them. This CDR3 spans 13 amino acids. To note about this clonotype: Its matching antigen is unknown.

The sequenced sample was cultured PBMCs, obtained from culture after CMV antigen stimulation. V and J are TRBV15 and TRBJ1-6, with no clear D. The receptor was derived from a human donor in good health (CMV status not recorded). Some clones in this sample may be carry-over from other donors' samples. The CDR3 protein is CATSLDPSAPLHF. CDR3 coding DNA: TGTGCCACCAGTTTAGACCCCTCGGCACCCCTCCACTTT.